The 32 T cell receptor beta chains reported below all come from one sample, sequenced in a study of identical twins' blood T cells. TCRdb called the 5' RACE reads again in MiXCR, with one record for every CDR3 protein. Of roughly 380,000 distinct CDR3 sequences listed, over 25% are singletons. The specimen sequenced was PBMCs. These receptors all come from a woman aged 18 to 55 in good health.

The chain employs TRBV4-1 and TRBJ1-1, with unresolved D. Germline lookup yields CDR1 MGHRA and CDR2 YSYEKL. This CDR3 is 14 amino acids long. The V end was cut by 5 bases, the J end by 1 base, with 11 bases between. This CDR3 reads CASSGRRANTEAFF. In DNA, the CDR3 is TGCGCCAGCAGCGGCAGGAGAGCGAACACTGAAGCTTTCTTT.

This clonotype was picked up a small number of times. At one of its ends the junction is not consistent with the germline gene, which may arise from a read error. The genes are TRBV18 and TRBJ2-7; possible D gene TRBD2, 7 bases. This CDR3 has 14 residues. Germline CDR1 reads KGHSH; CDR2 reads LQKENI. The CDR3: CASSPWEGVYERYF. CDR3 DNA sequence: TGTGCCAGCTCACCCTGGGAGGGGGTCTACGAGCGGTACTTC. The full variable domain, rest sourced from reference TRBV18 and TRBJ2-7, is NAGVMQNPRHLVRRRGQEARLRCSPMKGHSHVYWYRQLPEEGLKFMVYLQKENIIDESGMPKERFSAEFPKEGPSILRIQQVVRGDSAAYFCASSPWEGVYERYFGPGTRLTVT.

The rearrangement joins TRBV7-9 to TRBJ1-1; 8 nucleotides agree with TRBD1. This CDR3 comprises 13 residues. With V trimmed by 5 bases and J by 7 bases, 6 bases remained unmatched. Germline V CDR1 and CDR2: SEHNR, FQNEAQ (reference sequence). The chain's CDR3 is CASSLGTGDEAFF. For the CDR3, the DNA is TGTGCCAGCAGCCTAGGGACAGGCGATGAAGCTTTCTTT.

This sequence joins TRBV20-1 and TRBJ2-5, with D tentatively TRBD1 (5 bases). Looked up from germline, CDR1 is DFQATT and CDR2 is SNEGSKA (reference sequence). V was pared by 3 bases and J by 5 bases, with 10 bases between. The CDR3 is 12 amino acids. CDR3 DNA: TGCAGTGCTAGGGGGCAGTCGGAGACCCAGTACTTC. Its translation: CSARGQSETQYF.

The genes are TRBV5-6 and TRBJ1-1; unclear D gene. The germline CDR1 and CDR2 sequences are SGHDT and YYEEEE. CDR3 length equals 15 residues. V lost 4 bases to trimming and J lost 1 base, with 14 bases between them. CDR3 sequence (DNA): TGTGCCAGCAGCGCGGCCGGATGGACGAACACTGAAGCTTTCTTT. Translating it yields CASSAAGWTNTEAFF.

V gene TRBV2 combines with J gene TRBJ2-1, with no clear D. The CDR3 is 12 residues long. Germline loops: CDR1 SNHLY, CDR2 FYNNEI. V was trimmed by 11 bases and J by 6 bases, leaving 14 bases between them. Here the CDR3 DNA reads TGTGCCGACACGCCCGGCCCCAATGAGCAGTTCTTC. Protein product: CADTPGPNEQFF.

At least ten counts were recorded for this clonotype. The chain joins TRBV7-9 to TRBJ1-1; D gene ambiguous. V lost 4 bases, J lost 7 bases, and 10 bases lay in between. The CDR3 loop spans 12 amino acids. Germline CDR1 is SEHNR and CDR2 is FQNEAQ (reference sequence). The CDR3 protein is CASSSPRGEAFF. The CDR3 DNA is TGTGCCAGCAGCTCCCCCCGAGGTGAAGCTTTCTTT.

About this clonotype itself: One end of the junction fails to match germline, which may point to a read error. The chain has TRBV6-1 and TRBJ1-5; D unresolved. CDR1 and CDR2 (germline): MNHNS, SASEGT. The CDR3 totals 11 residues. The DNA of the CDR3 is TGTGTCAGCTCCCCCCTTCAGCCCCAGCATTTT. Translating it yields CVSSPLQPQHF.

This clonotype was detected many times. The chain combines TRBV4-3 with TRBJ1-5; perhaps TRBD1 as D (5 bases). The germline CDR1 and CDR2 sequences are LGHNA and YSLEER. The CDR3 loop spans 15 amino acids. V lost 0 bases and J lost 6, with 12 bases in between. CDR3 residues: CASSQDQGAGQPQHF. DNA of the CDR3: TGCGCCAGCAGCCAAGACCAGGGCGCGGGTCAGCCCCAGCATTTT.

The table lists this clonotype with a few counts. The V gene is TRBV6-2 or TRBV6-3, the J gene TRBJ1-5; the D is unclear. Germline V gives CDR1 MNHEY, CDR2 SVGEGT. The V and J ends lost 3 bases and 7 bases respectively, with 7 bases between them. This CDR3 has 12 residues. CDR3 bases: TGTGCCAGCAGTTATTCTAGGCAGCCCCAGCATTTT. Protein sequence: CASSYSRQPQHF.

The table lists this clonotype with a few counts. The chain links TRBV6-1 to TRBJ1-5; no firm D call. V was clipped by 7 bases and J by 7 bases, with 14 bases between them. Germline V CDR1 and CDR2: MNHNS, SASEGT. CDR3 length: 13 residues. The chain's CDR3 is CASNPESGQPQHF. The CDR3 DNA follows: TGTGCCAGCAACCCTGAAAGCGGGCAGCCCCAGCATTTT.

The rearrangement links TRBV20-1 to TRBJ1-3; D possibly corresponds to TRBD1 (6 bases). Per the germline V gene, CDR1 is DFQATT and CDR2 is SNEGSKA (reference sequence). V lost 5 bases to trimming and J lost 0 bases, with 11 bases between them. The CDR3 totals 14 residues. DNA of the CDR3: TGCAGTGCTCCGGACAGCCTCTCTGGAAACACCATATATTTT. Protein: CSAPDSLSGNTIYF.

In its sample, this clonotype was seen a few times. V usage is TRBV20-1 and J usage is TRBJ1-5; TRBD1 agrees at 7 bases. V lost 3 bases to trimming and J lost 5 bases; unmatched junction nucleotides: 4. Germline V lookup: CDR1 DFQATT, CDR2 SNEGSKA (reference sequence). This CDR3 contains 13 residues. The CDR3 DNA reads as TGCAGTGCTAGCCCAGGGGGGGATCAGCCCCAGCATTTT. Amino acid sequence: CSASPGGDQPQHF.

The rearrangement uses TRBV19 and TRBJ2-1, with D tentatively TRBD1 or TRBD2 (5 bases each). The germline CDR1 and CDR2 sequences are LNHDA and SQIVND (reference sequence). V lost 7 bases and J lost 8, with 18 bases in between. This CDR3 comprises 14 residues. The CDR3 coding sequence is TGTGCCAGTACCGAGGGGTCTAGCATCCATGAGCAGTTCTTC. Translation gives CASTEGSSIHEQFF.

This clonotype was observed a handful of times. The chain employs TRBV20-1 and TRBJ2-6, with D tentatively TRBD1 (5 bases). Trimming shortened V by 5 bases and J by 0 bases, and 5 bases separated the two germline ends. The germline CDR1 and CDR2 sequences are DFQATT and SNEGSKA (reference sequence). The CDR3 is made up of 13 amino acids. CDR3 sequence reads: CSAGHSGANVLTF. The DNA of the CDR3 is TGCAGTGCTGGACACTCTGGGGCCAACGTCCTGACTTTC.

At least ten counts were recorded for this clonotype. This chain uses TRBV20-1 with TRBJ2-1; 13 nucleotides agree with TRBD2. Germline CDR1 is DFQATT and CDR2 is SNEGSKA (reference sequence). Trimming took 5 bases from V and 7 from J; bases not matched to a gene: 5. The CDR3 loop spans 14 amino acids. CDR3 sequence: CSAVPGLAGNEQFF. For the CDR3, the DNA is TGCAGTGCTGTGCCGGGACTAGCGGGAAATGAGCAGTTCTTC.

On this clonotype itself: Mismatch with germline at one junction end may stem from a read error. The J gene is TRBJ1-2, the V gene TRBV7-9; D is undetermined. This CDR3 comprises 11 residues. Germline loops: CDR1 SEHNR, CDR2 FQNEAQ (reference sequence). CDR3: CAISLAEGYTF. The DNA for the CDR3 is TGTGCCATCAGCTTAGCGGAGGGCTACACCTTC.

A remark on this clonotype: Relative to the germline gene, one junction end is altered; a read error may explain this. The rearrangement links TRBV6-2 or TRBV6-3 to TRBJ1-2, with D possibly being TRBD1 (5 bases). The germline CDR1 and CDR2 sequences are MNHEY and SVGEGT. There are 13 residues in the CDR3. CDR3 region: CASSYGGMDGHTF. In DNA, the CDR3 is TGTGCCAGCAGTTATGGGGGAATGGATGGCCACACCTTC.

The chain has TRBV29-1 and TRBJ1-1, with 8 bases identical to TRBD1. From germline, CDR1 is SQVTM and CDR2 ANQGSEA. V gave up 7 bases and J gave up 6 bases; unmatched junction bases: 16. The CDR3 runs 15 residues. The CDR3 reads CSARGVQGVRAEAFF. CDR3 DNA sequence: TGCAGCGCTCGTGGAGTACAGGGGGTAAGGGCTGAAGCTTTCTTT.

This clonotype was observed a few times. The chain links TRBV6-1 to TRBJ1-3; a weak D match, TRBD1 (5 bases). The CDR3 contains 16 residues. Trimming took off 4 bases at V and 4 bases at J, with 17 bases between the two ends. In germline, CDR1 is MNHNS, CDR2 SASEGT. The CDR3 loop reads CASSASVQGFGNTIYF. The CDR3 DNA sequence: TGTGCCAGCAGTGCTTCCGTCCAGGGTTTCGGAAACACCATATATTTT.

This clonotype has ten or more counts. The chain uses TRBV29-1 and TRBJ2-7; 9 positions agree with TRBD1. Germline V gives CDR1 SQVTM, CDR2 ANQGSEA. The CDR3 sequence is 14 residues long. V was pared by 6 bases and J by 6 bases, with 12 bases of the junction left unmatched. The CDR3 region is CSVKRGTGRIEQYF. The CDR3 DNA reads as TGCAGCGTAAAACGGGGGACAGGGAGAATCGAGCAGTACTTC.

The V and J genes are TRBV18 and TRBJ2-3; 9 nucleotides match TRBD1. Trimming took 8 bases from V and 2 from J; bases not matched to a gene: 8. CDR1 is KGHSH and CDR2 is LQKENI in the germline V gene. This CDR3 spans 15 amino acids. CDR3 region: CASRRTGDNTDTQYF. In nucleotides, the CDR3 is TGTGCCAGCCGAAGGACAGGGGATAACACAGATACGCAGTATTTT.

This clonotype was observed a few times. One end of the junction does not line up with germline, which may come from a read error. V usage is TRBV20-1 and J usage is TRBJ1-1; D unclear. The CDR3 extends over 11 amino acids. Germline values: CDR1 DFQATT, CDR2 SNEGSKA (reference sequence). CDR3 residues: CSANPGLLFIF. In nucleotides, the CDR3 is TGCAGTGCCAACCCGGGCCTCCTCTTTATCTTT.

This clonotype was detected ten times or more. The chain combines TRBV6-2 or TRBV6-3 with TRBJ1-5; 8 nucleotides match TRBD1. Per germline, CDR1 MNHEY and CDR2 SVGEGT. This CDR3 is 16 amino acids long. V lost 3 bases to trimming and J lost 4 bases; unmatched junction nucleotides: 8. The CDR3 loop reads CASSYIGTGMNQPQHF. CDR3 DNA: TGTGCCAGCAGTTATATCGGGACAGGAATGAATCAGCCCCAGCATTTT.

This clonotype has just a few counts. The V and J genes are TRBV5-1 and TRBJ1-2; D may be TRBD1 (6 bases). The CDR3 runs to 16 residues. CDR1 is SGHRS, CDR2 YFSETQ, per germline. V dropped 4 bases and J dropped 2 bases, with 18 bases sitting between them. CDR3 region: CASSTGISIGNYGYTF. The CDR3, as DNA: TGCGCCAGCAGCACAGGGATTTCAATCGGGAACTATGGCTACACCTTC.

V usage is TRBV29-1 and J usage is TRBJ2-2; D is possibly TRBD2 (6 bases). The CDR3 sequence is 14 residues long. The germline V gene encodes CDR1 SQVTM and CDR2 ANQGSEA. V lost 4 bases and J lost 4, with 13 bases in between. CDR3 residues: CSVGELAGTGELFF. Written as DNA, the CDR3 is TGCAGCGTTGGAGAACTAGCCGGCACCGGGGAGCTGTTTTTT.

In its sample, this clonotype was seen a few times. The chain joins TRBV27 to TRBJ2-3; TRBD2 matches at 10 bases. Germline V CDR1 and CDR2: MNHEY, SMNVEV (reference sequence). V was pared by 4 bases and J by 2 bases, with 15 bases of the junction left unmatched. The CDR3 is made up of 19 amino acids. The CDR3 coding sequence is TGTGCCAGCAGTTCCTTGACTAGCGGGTATGGGACTCACACAGATACGCAGTATTTT. It is translated as CASSSLTSGYGTHTDTQYF.

Ten or more counts support this clonotype. The chain combines TRBV27 with TRBJ2-7, with D unclear. Per germline, CDR1 MNHEY and CDR2 SMNVEV (reference sequence). The CDR3 extends over 12 amino acids. Trimming took off 4 bases at V and 6 bases at J, with 10 bases between the two ends. The CDR3 sequence: CASSSTKREQYF. CDR3 DNA: TGTGCCAGCAGTTCGACGAAGCGCGAGCAGTACTTC.

About this clonotype: At one end, the junction sequence differs from germline, possibly due to a read error. The chain is built from TRBV10-1 and TRBJ2-1; 9 bases agree with TRBD2. This CDR3 contains 14 residues. Germline CDR1 WNHNN, CDR2 SYGVQD (reference sequence). This chain's CDR3 is CASSPGTSLNEQSF. The CDR3 DNA reads TGCGCCAGCAGTCCCGGGACTAGCCTCAATGAGCAGTCCTTC.

This clonotype has more than one count but fewer than ten. The chain employs TRBV11-2 and TRBJ1-3; no clear D gene. The CDR3 is made up of 15 amino acids. V was pared by 3 bases and J by 0 bases, with 9 bases between. CDR1 is SGHAT and CDR2 is FQNNGV in the germline V gene. CDR3 coding DNA: TGTGCCAGCAGCTTTTGGCGGGCCTCTGGAAACACCATATATTTT. It yields the protein CASSFWRASGNTIYF.

This clonotype was counted a few times. J is TRBJ1-5 and V is TRBV10-3; TRBD1 matches 8 bases. Trimming removed 6 bases from V and 4 bases from J; junction bases left unmatched: 17. The CDR3 runs to 18 residues. CDR1 is ENHRY and CDR2 is SYGVKD in the germline V gene. Written as DNA, the CDR3 is TGTGCCATCAGCCGGGGACAGGTCAGCCCGACCACGAATCAGCCCCAGCATTTT. The encoded protein is CAISRGQVSPTTNQPQHF.

The J gene is TRBJ2-7, the V gene TRBV11-2; 11 nucleotides match TRBD1. CDR1 is SGHAT, CDR2 FQNNGV, per germline. V shed 6 bases, J shed 6 bases, and the junction held 1 base outside the gene matches. CDR3 length equals 12 residues. The DNA of the CDR3 is TGTGCCAGCAGGGGACAGGGGGGCGAGCAGTACTTC. Its protein is CASRGQGGEQYF.